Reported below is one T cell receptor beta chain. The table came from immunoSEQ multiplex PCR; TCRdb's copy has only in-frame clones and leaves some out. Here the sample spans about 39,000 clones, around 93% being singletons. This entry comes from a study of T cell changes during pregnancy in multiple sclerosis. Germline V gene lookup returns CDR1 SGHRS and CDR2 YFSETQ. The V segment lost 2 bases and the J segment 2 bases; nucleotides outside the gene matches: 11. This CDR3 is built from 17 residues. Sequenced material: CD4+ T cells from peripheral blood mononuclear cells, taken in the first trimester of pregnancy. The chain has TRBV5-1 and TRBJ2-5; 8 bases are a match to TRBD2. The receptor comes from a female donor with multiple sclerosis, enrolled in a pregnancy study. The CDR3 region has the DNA TGCGCCAGCAGCTTCCTCGTAGCGGGACTTCAACAAGAGACCCAGTACTTC. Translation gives CASSFLVAGLQQETQYF.